This passage covers 20 T cell receptor beta chains from one sample sequenced in a study of blood T cell repertoires in COVID-19. The protocol was immunoSEQ multiplex PCR, while the TCRdb copy is restricted to in-frame clones and leaves out a portion. The sample records 250,000 to 300,000 clones, roughly 91% being singletons. The sequenced material came from PBMCs or T cells enriched from blood (not recorded which). The receptor set was obtained from a woman between 50 and 59 years old who had been exposed to COVID-19.

As to this clone: Relative to the germline gene, one junction end is altered; a read error may explain this. J is TRBJ1-4 and V is TRBV7-2, with D uncertain. The V gene's germline CDR1 is SGHTA and CDR2 FQGNSA. The CDR3 runs to 14 residues. CDR3: CASSLDITYEKLFF. As DNA, the CDR3 is TGTGCCAGCAGCCTCGACATAACTTATGAAAAACTGTTTTTT.

V is TRBV5-1 and J is TRBJ2-1, with D unclear. The CDR3 runs 13 residues. The V gene's germline CDR1 is SGHRS and CDR2 YFSETQ. The V end was cut by 4 bases, the J end by 8 bases, with 13 bases between. For the CDR3, the DNA is TGCGCCAGCAGCCTATCCTTGTTCGATGAGCAGTTCTTC. It encodes CASSLSLFDEQFF.

Only a few counts were recorded for this clone. V and J are TRBV12-5 and TRBJ2-3; D might be TRBD1 (5 bases). The CDR3 covers 15 residues. V was clipped by 6 bases and J by 1 base, with 14 bases between them. Germline CDR1 LGHNT, CDR2 FRNRAP. The CDR3 is CASGAGFHGTDTQYF. The CDR3 nucleotides are TGTGCTAGTGGGGCAGGGTTCCACGGCACAGATACGCAGTATTTT.

The chain has TRBV6-5 and TRBJ2-5, with D hard to call. The CDR3 has 13 residues. Germline values: CDR1 MNHEY, CDR2 SVGAGI. V dropped 7 bases and J dropped 2 bases, with 11 bases sitting between them. Here the CDR3 reads CASKRLLQETQYF. The CDR3 DNA is TGTGCCAGCAAACGCTTACTTCAAGAGACCCAGTACTTC.

J is TRBJ1-3 and V is TRBV18; the D is unclear. Germline CDR1 and CDR2: KGHSH and LQKENI. Trimming removed 4 bases from V and 3 bases from J, with 16 bases in between. The CDR3 sequence is 16 residues long. This CDR3 reads CASSQGEGTGGNTIYF. The CDR3 DNA reads TGTGCCAGCTCACAGGGAGAGGGTACGGGTGGAAACACCATATATTTT.

The chain recombines TRBV3-1 (or the pseudogene TRBV3-2) with TRBJ1-4, with D tentatively TRBD1 (5 bases). The germline CDR1 and CDR2 sequences are LGHDT and YNNKEL (reference sequence). Trimming pared 2 bases from V and 7 bases from J, leaving 14 bases between. This CDR3 region has 15 residues. This CDR3 reads CASSQTTVGGEKLFF. For the CDR3, the DNA is TGTGCCAGCAGCCAAACGACAGTGGGGGGTGAAAAACTGTTTTTT.

This clone was seen a few times. The chain has TRBV18 and TRBJ1-2; D is unclear. V lost 3 bases, J lost 4 bases, and 6 bases lay in between. The V gene's germline CDR1 is KGHSH and CDR2 LQKENI. The length of the CDR3 is 12 residues. In nucleotides, the CDR3 is TGTGCCAGCTCACCGCGACTCTATGGCTACACCTTC. It translates to CASSPRLYGYTF.

The rearrangement uses TRBV9 and TRBJ1-2, with D possibly TRBD1 on 6 matching bases. With 0 bases removed from V and 3 bases from J, the gap between germline ends came to 15 bases. The germline V gene has CDR1 SGDLS and CDR2 YYNGEE. This CDR3 has 16 amino acids. Here the CDR3 reads CASSVGTDSQYYGYTF. The CDR3 bases are TGTGCCAGCAGCGTAGGAACGGACAGCCAGTACTATGGCTACACCTTC.

V gene TRBV2 combines with J gene TRBJ2-7, with 7 positions matching TRBD1. The CDR3 is 15 residues long. Germline values: CDR1 SNHLY, CDR2 FYNNEI. The trim removed 4 bases at V and 1 base at J, leaving 7 bases unmatched. CDR3 protein: CASSGDRAPSYEQYF. The CDR3 nucleotides read TGTGCCAGCAGTGGGGACAGAGCGCCTTCCTACGAGCAGTACTTC.

The V gene is TRBV10-3, the J gene TRBJ2-7; 9 bases align to TRBD1. The CDR3 spans 16 residues. Per germline, CDR1 ENHRY and CDR2 SYGVKD. J was trimmed by 2 bases and V by 7 bases; bases with no gene match: 12. The CDR3 DNA sequence: TGTGCCATCAACCCCCAGCCGGGACAGGGCACCTACGAGCAGTACTTC. Translated: CAINPQPGQGTYEQYF.

This rearrangement joins TRBV19 to TRBJ2-1; maybe TRBD1 (5 bases). Germline CDR1 LNHDA, CDR2 SQIVND (reference sequence). This CDR3 region has 16 residues. V was pared by 1 base and J by 9 bases, with 19 bases between. The CDR3 nucleotides read TGTGCCAGTAGTATAGGTGGCCAGGGTTTTTTCGGTGAGCAGTTCTTC. This sequence encodes CASSIGGQGFFGEQFF.

The rearrangement links TRBV20-1 to TRBJ2-2; tentative D call: TRBD2 (5 bases). The CDR3 has 10 amino acids. V was shortened by 6 bases and J by 7 bases, with 6 bases between the two germline ends. CDR1 and CDR2 from the germline V gene are DFQATT and SNEGSKA (reference sequence). The CDR3 is CSARGGELFF. In DNA, the CDR3 is TGCAGTGCCCGGGGCGGGGAGCTGTTTTTT.

The rearrangement joins TRBV5-1 to TRBJ1-1; D is uncertain. Germline V CDR1 and CDR2: SGHRS, YFSETQ. The CDR3 is 13 residues long. Trimming removed 0 bases from V and 3 bases from J, with 6 bases in between. The CDR3: CASSLDGDTEAFF. In DNA form, the CDR3 reads TGCGCCAGCAGCTTGGACGGAGACACTGAAGCTTTCTTT.

The rearrangement links TRBV28 to TRBJ1-2; 11 nucleotides align to TRBD1. The germline CDR1 and CDR2 sequences are MDHEN and SYDVKM. The trim removed 4 bases at V and 10 bases at J, leaving 14 bases unmatched. The CDR3 loop spans 16 amino acids. As DNA, the CDR3 is TGTGCCAGCAGTTCCACTCTAGATCGGGACAGGGGGGCCTACACCTTC. It translates to CASSSTLDRDRGAYTF.

This clone came up a few times. The chain recombines TRBV4-2 with TRBJ1-1; 7 bases agree with TRBD1. Germline-derived CDR1 and CDR2 are LGHNA and YNFKEQ. After removal of 2 bases from V and 7 bases from J, the junction contained 4 bases not matched to a gene. The CDR3 has 13 residues. CDR3 in DNA: TGTGCCAGCAGCCAACTATGGACAGGTGAAGCTTTCTTT. Its protein product is CASSQLWTGEAFF.

This clone is a singleton in its sample. The chain carries TRBV18 and TRBJ2-3, with 7 bases that match TRBD1. The V and J ends lost 6 bases and 3 bases, in that order; junction bases with no gene match: 0. Germline-derived CDR1 and CDR2 are KGHSH and LQKENI. This CDR3 contains 12 residues. The CDR3 here is CASSGQTDTQYF. CDR3 sequence (DNA): TGTGCCAGCTCGGGACAGACAGATACGCAGTATTTT.

J is TRBJ2-1 and V is TRBV7-2, with a weak D call TRBD1 (5 bases). From germline, CDR1 is SGHTA and CDR2 FQGNSA. This CDR3 comprises 16 residues. The V gene lost 1 base and the J gene lost 2 bases, with 12 bases spanning the gap. CDR3 DNA sequence: TGTGCCAGCAGCTTAGAAGGACACGGAACCTACAATGAGCAGTTCTTC. Its protein is CASSLEGHGTYNEQFF.

This clone has just a few counts. The sample holds other DNA sequences that translate to the same CDR3. This chain links TRBV4-1 with TRBJ1-5; possible D gene TRBD1, 5 bases. The CDR3 is 16 residues long. The germline V gene has CDR1 MGHRA and CDR2 YSYEKL. V lost 0 bases, J lost 2 bases, and 11 bases lay in between. The DNA for the CDR3 is TGCGCCAGCAGCCAAGATGGGGGGTTGGGCAATCAGCCCCAGCATTTT. Translating it yields CASSQDGGLGNQPQHF.

The J gene is TRBJ1-5, the V gene TRBV10-3, with TRBD1 identical over 7 bases. Germline values: CDR1 ENHRY, CDR2 SYGVKD. Trimming removed 10 bases from V and 5 bases from J; junction bases left unmatched: 17. This CDR3 spans 16 amino acids. The chain's CDR3 is CATEQPGGGFHQPQHF. CDR3 sequence (DNA): TGTGCCACCGAACAGCCCGGAGGGGGCTTTCATCAGCCCCAGCATTTT.

The V call is TRBV7-9, the J call TRBJ1-2, with D unresolved. Per the germline V gene, CDR1 is SEHNR and CDR2 is FQNEAQ (reference sequence). The CDR3 contains 14 residues. Trimming removed 5 bases at V and 5 bases at J, with 15 bases between. CDR3 sequence: CASSQVAGGYGYTF. CDR3 DNA sequence: TGTGCCAGCAGCCAAGTTGCGGGCGGGTATGGCTACACCTTC.